This T cell receptor (beta chain) was identified in a study of OX40 agonist ivuxolimab in advanced cancers. Measured with immunoSEQ multiplex PCR; TCRdb has only the in-frame clones, and not every one. The sample has 55,000 or so clones; about nine tenths are singletons. To note about this clone: Its antigen remains unidentified.

V was cut by 10 bases and J by 4 bases, with 20 bases left in between. The CDR3 loop spans 15 amino acids. In germline, CDR1 is ENHRY, CDR2 SYGVKD. General observations from the study: Clonal expansion was seen in CD4+ and CD8+ blood T cells by week 6 at 0.1 to 3.0 mg/kg. The study did not work out the antigen specificity of the expanded peripheral T cells.

This specimen was CD4+ or CD8+ T cells sorted from blood, taken in a trial of the OX40 agonist ivuxolimab. The sequence came from an adult with an advanced solid tumor such as melanoma, head and neck, liver or kidney cancer. The rearrangement links TRBV10-3 to TRBJ1-5, with D unclear. The DNA of the CDR3 is TGTGCCAGCAGCCCCTACGGGTGGGATAATCAGCCCCAGCATTTT. Its protein is CASSPYGWDNQPQHF.